This TCR beta chain emerged from a study of blood T cell repertoires in COVID-19. Study-wide context: T cells, B-cell-depleted T cells, or PBMCs provided the cDNA or gDNA that served as material.

Source study methods: Amplified reference gene primers provided the basis for estimating nucleated cell counts. TCRdb's copy holds only in-frame clones and misses some; the assay was immunoSEQ multiplex PCR. Clone size and V and J calls were adopted from that table, with D and trimming inferred from the DNA. The table includes about 38,000 clones, around four fifths detected once. This sequence was found in a man aged 50 to 60 with active COVID-19. The sequenced sample consisted of peripheral blood.

CDR3 residues: CASSLGGSYEQYF. CDR3 bases: TGTGCCAGCAGCTTGGGGGGCTCCTACGAGCAGTACTTC. The chain employs TRBV11-3 and TRBJ2-7; tentatively, D is TRBD2 (6 bases). The CDR3 loop spans 13 amino acids. The germline V gene encodes CDR1 SGHNT and CDR2 YENEEA. V was pared by 3 bases and J by 0 bases, with 6 bases between.